This T cell receptor beta chain was sequenced for a study of blood T cell repertoires in COVID-19 (dated by TCRdb to about 2020). Describing the broader study: The collaborator samples originated in the United States, Italy and Spain and spanned the acute and convalescent phases of COVID-19. The prospective study material was composed of cDNA or gDNA derived from T cells, B-cell-depleted T cells, or PBMCs. Deeply sampled blood TCRbeta repertoires from subjects exposed to, actively infected with, or recovered from COVID-19 were included in the dataset. The repertoires were made available in a free public database intended to serve as a resource for research on the immune response to SARS-CoV-2. The samples were drawn from two sources: the first 160 participants of the ongoing ImmuneRACE study, and 950 to 1,500 subjects contributed by 6 global collaborators. The sample metadata nearly always contained a de-identified subject ID, COVID-19 status, age in years and sex. Where available, HLA class I and class II types were obtained from metadata supplied by the sample provider rather than from assay-based typing.

Study-wide findings and limitations: Clinical and demographic metadata were provided uncurated, with the amount varying by source and participant.

The immunoSEQ Assay, a bias-controlled multiplex PCR, was used to amplify TCRbeta CDR3 regions from genomic DNA. The original methods were these. Nucleated cell counts per sample were estimated from amplification of reference gene primers within the assay. To quantify the absolute abundance of each unique TCRbeta CDR3 rearrangement, sequence reads were collapsed and filtered. For each sample, productive Simpson clonality was calculated as the square root of Simpson's diversity index across productive rearrangements. Not all clones reach the TCRdb copy of this immuneACCESS table, which keeps in-frame sequences only. Checked studies attribute under half of the gap to unresolved V genes and leave the rest unexplained. D and trimming were read from the DNA, whereas the V and J calls and clone size are those reported in that table. The sample table holds roughly 53,000 clones, of which 90% were seen once. The top ten hold 8.4% of the sample.

The germline V gene provides CDR1 SGHTA and CDR2 FQGTGA. V is pared back by 5 bases and J by 3 bases, with 14 bases lying between the germline termini. Its CDR3 holds 15 amino acids, cysteine through phenylalanine. The read is trimmed to its CDR3 DNA, 45 bases read in frame from base 1. The collaborating institutions used their own protocols to collect whole blood in K2EDTA tubes. For TCRbeta analysis, collaborators shipped samples as frozen whole blood, isolated PBMCs, or DNA extracted from either of those sample types. To note about this clone: Its antigen is not yet known. Base qualities are missing; no much larger clone stands one base away.

Sequences were obtained from peripheral blood. Recombination linked TRBV7-3 to TRBJ2-1, with TRBD1 perhaps the D gene, on 5 matching bases. This clonotype originated in a woman in her 40s with active COVID-19. The nucleotide sequence reads as follows: TGTGCCAGCAGCCGATGGGCCCAGGGCTACAATGAGCAGTTCTTC. Its coded protein is CASSRWAQGYNEQFF.